A single sample is the source of the 14 T cell receptor beta chains below, sequenced in a study of shared clonotypes between healthy human individuals. Naive CD8 cells lacked CD45RO and underwent positive selection for CCR7, leaving out terminally differentiated effector memory CD45RA+ cells. TCRdb's copy holds only in-frame clones and misses some; the assay was immunoSEQ multiplex PCR. Counted here are around 2,000,000 clones, about 93% occurring once; the ten biggest clones make up roughly 1.8%. The specimen sequenced was naive CD8+ T cells from PBMCs. The receptor source for this set is a man between 18 and 35 years old in good health. Some clones in this sample may be carry-over from other donors' samples.

CDR3 residues: CASSDEGRIHEQYF. DNA for the CDR3: TGTGCCAGCAGTGATGAGGGGCGAATTCACGAGCAGTACTTC. The chain uses TRBV2 and TRBJ2-7; TRBD1 or TRBD2 may be the D gene (5 bases each). Germline V lookup: CDR1 SNHLY, CDR2 FYNNEI. The CDR3 is 14 amino acids. The V end was cut by 3 bases, the J end by 5 bases, with 14 bases between. Together with reference TRBV2 and TRBJ2-7, the CDR3 gives the full variable domain: EPEVTQTPSHQVTQMGQEVILRCVPISNHLYFYWYRQILGQKVEFLVSFYNNEISEKSEIFDDQFSVERPDGSNFTLKIRSTKLEDSAMYFCASSDEGRIHEQYFGPGTRLTVT.

The chain combines TRBV29-1 with TRBJ2-3; 14 positions agree with TRBD2. CDR1 and CDR2 from the germline V gene are SQVTM and ANQGSEA. J was trimmed by 5 bases and V by 4 bases; bases with no gene match: 8. The CDR3 contains 16 residues. The CDR3 DNA sequence: TGCAGCGTTGCTCCGGGACTAGCGGGGGCCAGAGATACGCAGTATTTT. Its protein product is CSVAPGLAGARDTQYF.

The chain employs TRBV7-9 and TRBJ2-3, with 9 bases matching TRBD2. After removal of 10 bases from V and 1 base from J, the junction contained 6 bases not matched to a gene. The germline gives CDR1 SEHNR, CDR2 FQNEAQ (reference sequence). The CDR3 covers 14 residues. CDR3: CATAGGARTDTQYF. The CDR3 DNA sequence: TGTGCCACCGCGGGGGGGGCTCGCACAGATACGCAGTATTTT.

The chain links TRBV9 to TRBJ2-1; 7 positions agree with TRBD2. Germline V gives CDR1 SGDLS, CDR2 YYNGEE. This CDR3 is built from 18 residues. V lost 2 bases to trimming and J lost 3 bases; unmatched junction nucleotides: 14. Here the CDR3 reads CASSVRFRAGVNYNEQFF. The CDR3 bases are TGTGCCAGCAGCGTTAGATTTAGGGCGGGAGTTAACTACAATGAGCAGTTCTTC.

The genes are TRBV25-1 and TRBJ1-1, with D tentatively TRBD1 (6 bases). CDR1 is MGHDK, CDR2 SYGVNS, per germline. Trimming cost V 0 bases and J 3 bases, with 11 bases left between them. The CDR3 covers 15 residues. CDR3 in amino acids: CASSEYRGGDTEAFF. The DNA of the CDR3 is TGTGCCAGCAGTGAATATAGGGGGGGGGACACTGAAGCTTTCTTT.

The J gene is TRBJ2-1, the V gene TRBV29-1; 11 bases agree with TRBD2. This CDR3 has 15 residues. Trimming removed 7 bases from V and 7 bases from J; junction bases left unmatched: 12. Germline V gene sequence: CDR1 SQVTM, CDR2 ANQGSEA. The CDR3 DNA is TGCAGCGCGCCCATAGCGGGAGGGCCCCGGAATGAGCAGTTCTTC. It codes for CSAPIAGGPRNEQFF.

The V call is TRBV19, the J call TRBJ1-1, with D unresolved. V was pared by 5 bases and J by 3 bases, with 13 bases between. The germline V gene has CDR1 LNHDA and CDR2 SQIVND (reference sequence). The CDR3 totals 14 residues. This chain's CDR3 is CASSWWAGDTEAFF. CDR3 in DNA: TGTGCCAGTAGTTGGTGGGCGGGAGACACTGAAGCTTTCTTT. Complete variable domain (other parts from reference TRBV19 and TRBJ1-1): DGGITQSPKYLFRKEGQNVTLSCEQNLNHDAMYWYRQDPGQGLRLIYYSQIVNDFQKGDIAEGYSVSREKKESFPLTVTSAQKNPTAFYLCASSWWAGDTEAFFGQGTRLTVV.

The chain uses TRBV2 and TRBJ1-2; D is ambiguous. The CDR3 consists of 14 residues. The V end lost 6 bases, the J end lost 4 bases, and 15 bases lay between the germline ends. Germline V gene sequence: CDR1 SNHLY, CDR2 FYNNEI. The CDR3: CASSTPKDFYGYTF. CDR3 sequence (DNA): TGTGCCAGCAGCACTCCTAAAGATTTCTATGGCTACACCTTC.

The chain employs TRBV11-2 and TRBJ2-5; TRBD2 matches at 8 bases. V shed 5 bases and J 5 bases; nucleotides not matched to a gene: 16. Germline V gene sequence: CDR1 SGHAT, CDR2 FQNNGV. The CDR3 is made up of 17 amino acids. The CDR3 DNA sequence: TGTGCCAGCAGCCGTAACGGACAGCGGGAGCTTCCGGAGACCCAGTACTTC. Encoded protein: CASSRNGQRELPETQYF.

The CDR3 region has the DNA TGTGCCAGTTCTAAACAGGGGAACACTGAAGCTTTCTTT. It is translated as CASSKQGNTEAFF. The chain employs TRBV19 and TRBJ1-1, with a possible D match to TRBD1 (6 bases). CDR1 and CDR2 (germline): LNHDA, SQIVND (reference sequence). V lost 8 bases and J lost 1, with 11 bases in between. This CDR3 has 13 residues. Supplemented by reference TRBV19 and TRBJ1-1, the full variable domain reads DGGITQSPKYLFRKEGQNVTLSCEQNLNHDAMYWYRQDPGQGLRLIYYSQIVNDFQKGDIAEGYSVSREKKESFPLTVTSAQKNPTAFYLCASSKQGNTEAFFGQGTRLTVV.

J is TRBJ2-1 and V is TRBV28; the match to TRBD1 covers 7 bases. The germline CDR1 and CDR2 sequences are MDHEN and SYDVKM. Trimming cost V 7 bases and J 0 bases; bases outside gene matches: 3. This CDR3 has 14 amino acids. The CDR3 coding sequence is TGTGCCAGCACATGGGACAGCTCCTACAATGAGCAGTTCTTC. Translating it yields CASTWDSSYNEQFF.

The chain recombines TRBV27 with TRBJ2-7; TRBD1 agrees at 9 bases. V shed 5 bases and J 2 bases; nucleotides not matched to a gene: 7. Germline CDR1 is MNHEY and CDR2 is SMNVEV (reference sequence). The CDR3 is made up of 15 amino acids. CDR3 region: CASSPGQGTPYEQYF. The DNA of the CDR3 is TGTGCCAGCAGTCCGGGACAGGGAACTCCCTACGAGCAGTACTTC.

The chain links TRBV5-6 to TRBJ1-4, with TRBD1 matching over 9 bases. Germline lookup yields CDR1 SGHDT and CDR2 YYEEEE. The CDR3 runs 14 residues. V dropped 0 bases and J dropped 7; count of bases not matched to a gene: 1. CDR3 DNA sequence: TGTGCCAGCAGCTTGGCGGGACAGGGTGAAAAACTGTTTTTT. Protein: CASSLAGQGEKLFF.

The gene calls are TRBV27 and TRBJ2-1, with 7 bases that match TRBD2. CDR3 length equals 17 residues. Germline lookup yields CDR1 MNHEY and CDR2 SMNVEV (reference sequence). V shed 2 bases, J shed 5 bases, and the junction held 12 bases outside the gene matches. The CDR3 bases are TGTGCCAGCAGTTTAATACCAGGTGCTAGCGGCCACAATGAGCAGTTCTTC. Residues: CASSLIPGASGHNEQFF.